Presented here are 26 T cell receptor beta chains from one specimen sequenced in a study of T-cell reconstitution after alpha-beta-depleted transplantation in children. Molecular barcoding with unique molecular identifiers was used for the TCRbeta library. From the PCR reads, TCRdb called clonotypes with MiXCR, one entry per CDR3 protein. The sample shows about 980,000 distinct CDR3 sequences, about 29% of them seen only once. Specimen: PBMCs, mostly from graft donor cells, collected 360 days after TCRalphabeta/CD19-depleted stem cell transplant. Receptors originate from a boy less than two years old who had a stem cell transplant for SCID, so the T cells may come from the graft donor.

The chain employs TRBV28 and TRBJ2-2, with TRBD1 identical over 7 bases. The V gene's germline CDR1 is MDHEN and CDR2 SYDVKM. Trimming cost V 8 bases and J 0 bases; bases outside gene matches: 3. This CDR3 region has 14 residues. The CDR3 nucleotides read TGTGCCAGCCTTGACAGGGCGAACACCGGGGAGCTGTTTTTT. It specifies CASLDRANTGELFF.

This clonotype has a handful of counts. The chain joins TRBV2 to TRBJ2-1; 10 bases match TRBD2. With V trimmed by 2 bases and J by 15 bases, 16 bases remained unmatched. CDR3 length: 16 residues. Germline V gives CDR1 SNHLY, CDR2 FYNNEI. CDR3 residues: CASSEIPRGSGGSWFF. For the CDR3, the DNA is TGTGCCAGCAGTGAAATCCCTCGGGGTAGCGGGGGGTCGTGGTTCTTC.

The chain links TRBV20-1 to TRBJ2-1; TRBD2 aligns across 8 bases. The CDR3 runs 16 residues. V lost 6 bases to trimming and J lost 2 bases; unmatched junction nucleotides: 12. From germline, CDR1 is DFQATT and CDR2 SNEGSKA (reference sequence). The CDR3 DNA is TGCAGTGCGGGGGGTAGGGCGGGGGGTGCCTACAATGAGCAGTTCTTC. Amino acids: CSAGGRAGGAYNEQFF.

This clonotype came up a few times. The chain recombines TRBV5-4 with TRBJ2-7; 8 nucleotides match TRBD1. Germline CDR1 and CDR2: SGHNT and YYREEE (reference sequence). V lost 0 bases to trimming and J lost 0 bases; unmatched junction nucleotides: 8. CDR3 length: 17 amino acids. The CDR3 DNA is TGTGCCAGCAGCTTGGTGGCAGGGGGCTACTACTCCTACGAGCAGTACTTC. The encoded protein is CASSLVAGGYYSYEQYF.

The chain recombines TRBV20-1 with TRBJ2-2; the match to TRBD2 covers 7 bases. V was pared by 6 bases and J by 2 bases, with 3 bases of the junction left unmatched. CDR3 length equals 13 residues. Germline assignment: CDR1 DFQATT and CDR2 SNEGSKA (reference sequence). CDR3 sequence: CSARDYNTGELFF. The CDR3 region has the DNA TGCAGTGCCCGGGACTACAACACCGGGGAGCTGTTTTTT.

This clonotype came up a few times. The gene calls are TRBV6-1 and TRBJ2-1, with D possibly being TRBD1 (7 bases). Trimming removed 2 bases from V and 7 bases from J, with 15 bases in between. CDR3 length: 15 amino acids. CDR1 is MNHNS, CDR2 SASEGT, per germline. The CDR3 region is CASSEWGDRGNEQFF. In nucleotides, the CDR3 is TGTGCCAGCAGTGAATGGGGGGACAGAGGTAATGAGCAGTTCTTC.

V and J are TRBV28 and TRBJ2-7, with D perhaps being TRBD1 or TRBD2 (5 bases each). This CDR3 has 16 residues. Germline CDR1 is MDHEN and CDR2 is SYDVKM. Between the trimmed V and J ends, which lost 5 bases and 0 bases, there was a span of 17 bases. CDR3 amino acids: CASSGEQGFNSYEQYF. CDR3 nucleotides: TGTGCCAGCAGTGGGGAGCAGGGCTTCAACTCCTACGAGCAGTACTTC.

This chain connects TRBV5-5 to TRBJ2-5, with D hard to call. The CDR3 is 13 residues long. Looked up from germline, CDR1 is SGHKS and CDR2 is YYEKEE (reference sequence). The V end was cut by 6 bases, the J end by 4 bases, with 13 bases between. The CDR3 DNA sequence: TGTGCCAGCAAGCATGGCAATGGAGAGACCCAGTACTTC. Amino acids: CASKHGNGETQYF. Full variable domain (missing parts from reference TRBV5-5 and TRBJ2-5): DAGVTQSPTHLIKTRGQQVTLRCSPISGHKSVSWYQQVLGQGPQFIFQYYEKEERGRGNFPDRFSARQFPNYSSELNVNALLLGDSALYLCASKHGNGETQYFGPGTRLLVL.

This clonotype was found once. The rearrangement links TRBV29-1 to TRBJ2-1, with unresolved D. The CDR3 length is 13 residues. V lost 6 bases to trimming and J lost 0 bases, with 9 bases between them. Germline CDR1 reads SQVTM; CDR2 reads ANQGSEA. As DNA, the CDR3 is TGCAGCGTCCTTAAGCGCTCCTACAATGAGCAGTTCTTC. Its translation: CSVLKRSYNEQFF.

The CDR3 here is CASRTTGRNTGELFF. The CDR3 coding sequence is TGCGCCAGCAGGACCACGGGACGGAACACCGGGGAGCTGTTTTTT. The V gene is TRBV4-1, the J gene TRBJ2-2, with D perhaps matching TRBD1 or TRBD2 (5 bases each). The CDR3 is 15 amino acids. Germline assignment: CDR1 MGHRA and CDR2 YSYEKL. V was trimmed by 6 bases and J by 1 base, leaving 12 bases between them.

The chain has TRBV12-3 or TRBV12-4 and TRBJ2-1, with D maybe TRBD1 (5 bases). The CDR3 extends over 15 amino acids. The V end lost 6 bases, the J end lost 5 bases, and 17 bases lay between the germline ends. For the CDR3, the DNA is TGTGCCAGCAGAGATTGGACACTTACGAACAATGAGCAGTTCTTC. As protein: CASRDWTLTNNEQFF.

The rearrangement joins TRBV18 to TRBJ2-2, with no clear D. The CDR3 runs 14 residues. V lost 3 bases to trimming and J lost 6 bases, with 11 bases between them. Germline CDR1 reads KGHSH; CDR2 reads LQKENI. CDR3 protein: CASSPLQASGELFF. The CDR3 DNA sequence: TGTGCCAGCTCACCGCTGCAAGCCTCCGGGGAGCTGTTTTTT.

This rearrangement joins TRBV5-1 to TRBJ2-2; 8 nucleotides agree with TRBD1. The length of the CDR3 is 18 residues. CDR1 is SGHRS, CDR2 YFSETQ, per germline. Germline trimming cut 4 bases from V and 2 bases from J; bases unmatched to any gene: 13. In DNA, the CDR3 is TGCGCCAGCAGCCCGAGGACAGGGAAAGGGTTTAACACCGGGGAGCTGTTTTTT. Its translation: CASSPRTGKGFNTGELFF.

This rearrangement joins TRBV5-1 to TRBJ2-5; perhaps TRBD1 as D (5 bases). V was trimmed by 2 bases and J by 2 bases, leaving 16 bases between them. The CDR3 has 16 amino acids. Germline values: CDR1 SGHRS, CDR2 YFSETQ. CDR3 residues: CASSFKDRGSQETQYF. The CDR3 DNA follows: TGCGCCAGCAGCTTCAAGGATAGGGGCTCGCAAGAGACCCAGTACTTC.

A few counts support this clonotype. J is TRBJ2-3 and V is TRBV12-3 or TRBV12-4, with 8 bases that match TRBD2. Germline trimming cut 6 bases from V and 1 base from J; bases unmatched to any gene: 6. The CDR3 runs 15 residues. For the CDR3, the DNA is TGTGCCAGCAGCTCCACTAGCGGTCGCACAGATACGCAGTATTTT. Translation gives CASSSTSGRTDTQYF.

Only a few counts were recorded for this clonotype. V and J are TRBV5-1 and TRBJ1-1; TRBD1 aligns across 7 bases. CDR1 SGHRS and CDR2 YFSETQ come from the germline V gene. This CDR3 comprises 16 residues. Germline trimming cut 4 bases from V and 0 bases from J; bases unmatched to any gene: 9. As DNA, the CDR3 is TGCGCCAGCAGCCTAAATCGACAGGGACTGAACACTGAAGCTTTCTTT. Residues: CASSLNRQGLNTEAFF.

This sequence joins TRBV12-3 or TRBV12-4 and TRBJ2-3, with D perhaps given as TRBD1 or TRBD2 (5 bases each). V lost 8 bases and J 4 bases, leaving 19 bases between the germline ends. This CDR3 has 15 residues. CDR3 protein: CASSLVGTTADTQYF. CDR3 DNA: TGTGCCAGCTCCTTGGTTGGGACGACCGCAGATACGCAGTATTTT.

The V and J genes are TRBV25-1 and TRBJ2-3; no firm D call. Germline lookup yields CDR1 MGHDK and CDR2 SYGVNS. The CDR3 sequence is 12 residues long. V dropped 6 bases and J dropped 3 bases, with 7 bases sitting between them. The CDR3 region has the DNA TGTGCCAGCAGGGCGACAACAGATACGCAGTATTTT. Residues: CASRATTDTQYF.

The chain recombines TRBV15 with TRBJ2-1; weak D call: TRBD2 (7 bases). The V gene's germline CDR1 is LNHNV and CDR2 YYDKDF (reference sequence). The CDR3 covers 15 residues. Trimming stripped 4 bases from V and 3 bases from J, with 13 bases between. The CDR3 region has the DNA TGTGCCACCAGCAATCGGGGGGCGGACTACAATGAGCAGTTCTTC. Amino acid sequence: CATSNRGADYNEQFF. The full variable domain, with the rest looked up from reference TRBV15 and TRBJ2-1, is DAMVIQNPRYQVTQFGKPVTLSCSQTLNHNVMYWYQQKSSQAPKLLFHYYDKDFNNEADTPDNFQSRRPNTSFCFLDIRSPGLGDTAMYLCATSNRGADYNEQFFGPGTRLTVL.

This clonotype was seen more than once but under ten times. The gene calls are TRBV20-1 and TRBJ1-6; D may be TRBD1 (6 bases). V was trimmed by 6 bases and J by 7 bases, leaving 22 bases between them. CDR3 length: 16 amino acids. CDR1 is DFQATT, CDR2 SNEGSKA, per germline (reference sequence). DNA for the CDR3: TGCAGTGCCCGATCCCCCCCCAGGGGAGGGAATTCACCCCTCCACTTT. This sequence encodes CSARSPPRGGNSPLHF.

This clonotype was counted between two and nine times. J is TRBJ2-2 and V is TRBV4-3; 8 positions match TRBD2. This CDR3 comprises 17 residues. V gave up 0 bases and J gave up 1 base; unmatched junction bases: 4. Germline CDR1 LGHNA, CDR2 YSLEER. The CDR3 coding sequence is TGCGCCAGCAGCCAAGACTTCAGCGGGGGGAACACCGGGGAGCTGTTTTTT. It is translated as CASSQDFSGGNTGELFF.

The chain employs TRBV4-2 and TRBJ2-1, with 8 nucleotides matching TRBD2. CDR1 and CDR2 from the germline V gene are LGHNA and YNFKEQ. This CDR3 has 14 residues. Unmatched junction bases numbered 6, after V lost 0 bases and J lost 11 bases. The CDR3 reads CASSQEHGGGKQFF. In DNA, the CDR3 is TGTGCCAGCAGCCAAGAACACGGGGGGGGAAAGCAGTTCTTC.

This sequence joins TRBV2 and TRBJ2-7, with 8 bases aligning to TRBD2. The CDR3 is made up of 14 amino acids. CDR1 and CDR2 from the germline V gene are SNHLY and FYNNEI. The V segment lost 6 bases and the J segment 1 base; nucleotides outside the gene matches: 5. CDR3 in DNA: TGTGCCAGCAGGTTCGGACTAGCTTCCTACGAGCAGTACTTC. Protein: CASRFGLASYEQYF.

This clonotype was recorded a few times. J is TRBJ1-4 and V is TRBV29-1, with D tentatively TRBD1 (6 bases). The CDR3 sequence is 13 residues long. V lost 1 base, J lost 3 bases, and 6 bases lay in between. The germline V gene has CDR1 SQVTM and CDR2 ANQGSEA. The CDR3 loop is CSVEAGANEKLFF. CDR3 nucleotides: TGCAGCGTTGAAGCAGGGGCTAATGAAAAACTGTTTTTT.

This clonotype has more than one count but fewer than ten. The CDR3 is CASQLTSSYNSPLHF. In DNA form, the CDR3 reads TGTGCCTCACAACTGACGAGCTCCTATAATTCACCCCTCCACTTT. This chain connects TRBV7-6 to TRBJ1-6; D is unresolved. The V gene's germline CDR1 is SGHVS and CDR2 FNYEAQ. This CDR3 spans 15 amino acids. Trimming removed 11 bases from V and 0 bases from J, with 14 bases in between.

This clonotype showed up just a few times. The V and J genes are TRBV7-3 and TRBJ2-2; unclear D gene. The CDR3 has 14 amino acids. Germline V gene data show CDR1 as SGHTA and CDR2 as FQGTGA. Trimming pared 4 bases from V and 7 bases from J, leaving 13 bases between. In DNA form, the CDR3 reads TGTGCCAGCAGCTATGGTTCCCGCGGCGGGGAGCTGTTTTTT. This encodes CASSYGSRGGELFF. The variable domain in full, completed from reference TRBV7-3 and TRBJ2-2, reads GAGVSQTPSNKVTEKGKYVELRCDPISGHTALYWYRQSLGQGPEFLIYFQGTGAADDSGLPNDRFFAVRPEGSVSTLKIQRTERGDSAVYLCASSYGSRGGELFFGEGSRLTVL.